This section outlines one T cell receptor beta chain sequence together with its context. Its antigen is still unknown. The CDR3 is made up of 12 amino acids. V was trimmed by 3 bases and J by 6 bases, leaving 7 bases between them. Germline CDR1 reads LGHNT; CDR2 reads FRNRAP. This record belongs to a study of cytomegalovirus exposure and HLA in healthy donors. The primer mix had 60 Vbeta and 13 Jbeta primers. Assay: immunoSEQ multiplex PCR; the TCRdb copy retains only in-frame clones and omits some. This repertoire comprises tens of thousands of clones; its ten largest clones make up 12%. Study findings and constraints: Among the CMV-associated chains, a few were confirmed in vitro as specific for CMV antigens. CMV serostatus was the only recorded immune exposure for donors. TRBV6-2, TRBV6-3 and some other V segments were excluded as indistinguishable. In a later analysis, common viral pathogens appeared linked to several of the most significant clusters.

The chain couples TRBV12-5 to TRBJ2-3; perhaps TRBD2 as D (5 bases). The sample comprised PBMCs. The receptor was isolated from a woman aged 25 to 39 in good health and CMV-seropositive. CDR3 sequence reads: CASGFGGDTQYF. CDR3 DNA sequence: TGTGCTAGTGGTTTTGGAGGTGATACGCAGTATTTT.